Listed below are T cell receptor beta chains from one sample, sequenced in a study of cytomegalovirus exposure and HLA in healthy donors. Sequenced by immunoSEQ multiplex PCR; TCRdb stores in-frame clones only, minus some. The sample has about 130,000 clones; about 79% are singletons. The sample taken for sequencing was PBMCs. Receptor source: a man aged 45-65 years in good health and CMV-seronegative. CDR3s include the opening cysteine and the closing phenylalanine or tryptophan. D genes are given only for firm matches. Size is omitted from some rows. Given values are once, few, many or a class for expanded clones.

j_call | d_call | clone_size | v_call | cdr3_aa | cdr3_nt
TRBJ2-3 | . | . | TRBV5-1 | CASNPTATSTDTQYF | TGCGCCAGCAACCCGACAGCTACTAGCACAGATACGCAGTATTTT
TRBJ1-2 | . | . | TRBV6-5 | CASSYSATSNYGYTF | TGTGCCAGCAGTTACTCGGCCACCTCTAACTATGGCTACACCTTC
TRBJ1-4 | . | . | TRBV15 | CATSRVKAENEKLFF | TGTGCCACCAGCAGAGTAAAGGCGGAGAATGAAAAACTGTTTTTT
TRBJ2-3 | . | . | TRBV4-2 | CASSQVEGHTDTQYF | TGTGCCAGCAGCCAAGTGGAGGGGCACACAGATACGCAGTATTTT
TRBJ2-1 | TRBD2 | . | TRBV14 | CASSLSGGARNEQFF | TGTGCCAGCAGTCTCAGCGGGGGGGCCAGGAATGAGCAGTTCTTC
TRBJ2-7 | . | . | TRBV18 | CASSFLPYEQYF | TGTGCCAGCTCATTCCTCCCCTACGAGCAGTACTTC
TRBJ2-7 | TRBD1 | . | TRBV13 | CASSSPGQGSHEQYF | TGTGCCAGCAGCTCACCGGGACAGGGGAGCCACGAGCAGTACTTC
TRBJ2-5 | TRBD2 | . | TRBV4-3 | CASSQGAGGGGAWETQYF | TGCGCCAGCAGCCAGGGGGCGGGCGGCGGGGGGGCCTGGGAGACCCAGTACTTC
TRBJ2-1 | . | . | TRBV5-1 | CASSLAGAYNEQFF | TGCGCCAGCAGCTTGGCCGGAGCATACAATGAGCAGTTCTTC
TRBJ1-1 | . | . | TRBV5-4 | CASSFGGRGNTEAFF | TGTGCCAGCAGCTTCGGGGGGCGCGGGAACACTGAAGCTTTCTTT
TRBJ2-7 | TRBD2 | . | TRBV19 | CASSGAGVVYEQYF | TGTGCCAGTAGTGGGGCGGGGGTCGTATACGAGCAGTACTTC
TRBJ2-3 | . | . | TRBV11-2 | CASSSSQGFGTQYF | TGTGCCAGCAGCTCGTCCCAGGGTTTCGGTACGCAGTATTTT
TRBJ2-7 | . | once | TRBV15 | CATSRGQGTYEQYF | TGTGCCACCAGCAGAGGGCAGGGGACCTACGAGCAGTACTTC
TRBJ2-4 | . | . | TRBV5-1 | CASSLGYSKNIQYF | TGCGCCAGCAGCTTGGGGTACAGTAAAAACATTCAGTACTTC
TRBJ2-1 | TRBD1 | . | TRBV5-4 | CASSWTGTYNEQFF | TGTGCCAGCAGCTGGACAGGGACCTACAATGAGCAGTTCTTC
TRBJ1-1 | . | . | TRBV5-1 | CASSRDRKNTEAFF | TGCGCCAGCAGCAGAGACAGGAAAAACACTGAAGCTTTCTTT
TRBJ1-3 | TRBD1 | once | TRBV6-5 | CASSFRQGHTIYF | TGTGCCAGCAGTTTCCGACAGGGGCACACCATATATTTT
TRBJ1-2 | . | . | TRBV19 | CASMVWSRGYGYTF | TGTGCCAGTATGGTGTGGAGTAGAGGGTATGGCTACACCTTC
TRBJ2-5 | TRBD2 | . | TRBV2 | CASSEVALAGGETQYF | TGTGCCAGCAGTGAAGTGGCACTAGCGGGGGGGGAGACCCAGTACTTC
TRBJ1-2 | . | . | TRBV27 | CASSPLVRRGQNYGYTF | TGTGCCAGCAGTCCACTCGTGAGAAGGGGACAAAACTATGGCTACACCTTC
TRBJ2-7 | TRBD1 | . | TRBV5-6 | CASSRGQSYEQYF | TGTGCCAGCAGCCGGGGACAGAGCTACGAGCAGTACTTC
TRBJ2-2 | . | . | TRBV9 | CASSVEGGVTGELFF | TGTGCCAGCAGCGTAGAGGGGGGGGTCACCGGGGAGCTGTTTTTT
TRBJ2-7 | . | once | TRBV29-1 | CSAVEDSYEQYF | TGCAGCGCGGTAGAAGACTCCTACGAGCAGTACTTC
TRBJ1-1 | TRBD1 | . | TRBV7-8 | CASSRLGGQGALNTEAFF | TGTGCCAGCAGCCGCCTGGGGGGTCAGGGGGCTTTGAACACTGAAGCTTTCTTT